This T cell receptor beta chain is drawn from a study of Ad26.COV2.S vaccination and SARS-CoV-2 variants. Using immunoSEQ multiplex PCR, the repertoire was profiled, and TCRdb retains in-frame clones only, with some absent. The sample contains 430,000 or so clones, 89% of which appear only once. The treatment: some 20 received Ad26.COV2.S at low or high dose, single or two shots; five or six received placebo; per-sample allocation not given. The samples were gathered on day 63 after the first injection of vaccine or placebo. This adult donor, from Boston, was 18-55 years old. Germline V gives CDR1 MNHEY, CDR2 SVGAGI. The CDR3 runs 14 residues. V lost 4 bases and J 7 bases, leaving 13 bases between the germline ends. Whole-study results and caveats: Quantification of TCR breadth and depth may have yielded underestimates of total T cell responses.

As regards this clone: The antigen is unknown.

The sequence derives from a person aged 18-60 years who received the Ad26.COV2.S COVID-19 vaccine or a placebo. The chain recombines TRBV6-5 with TRBJ2-2; D not certain. The sample here was peripheral blood, taken in a trial of Ad26.COV2.S vaccine versus placebo. The chain's CDR3 is CASSSPPVGGELFF. CDR3 in DNA: TGTGCCAGCAGTTCCCCTCCGGTTGGCGGGGAGCTGTTTTTT.